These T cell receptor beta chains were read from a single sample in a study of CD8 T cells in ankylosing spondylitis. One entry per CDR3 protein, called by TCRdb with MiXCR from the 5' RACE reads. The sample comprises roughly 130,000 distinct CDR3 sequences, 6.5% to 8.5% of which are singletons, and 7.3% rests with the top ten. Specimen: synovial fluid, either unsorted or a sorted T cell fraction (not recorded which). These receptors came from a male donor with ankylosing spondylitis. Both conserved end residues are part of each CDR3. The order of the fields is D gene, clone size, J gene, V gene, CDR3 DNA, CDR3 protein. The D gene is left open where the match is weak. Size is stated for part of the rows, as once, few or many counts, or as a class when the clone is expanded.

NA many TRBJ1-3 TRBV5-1 TGCGCCAGCAGCGTGACAGGCCTCTCTGGAAACACCATATATTTT CASSVTGLSGNTIYF
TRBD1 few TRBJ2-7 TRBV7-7 TGTGCTAGCAGCTTCGCCGAAGGAACAGGGGGCGAGCAGTACTTC CASSFAEGTGGEQYF
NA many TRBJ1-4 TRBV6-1 TGTGCCAGCAGTGAACGCCAGGGAGTAGGGAAACTGTTTTTT CASSERQGVGKLFF
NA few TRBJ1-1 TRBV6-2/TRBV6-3 TGTGCCAGCAGTTACGCGGCACTTGAAGCTTTCTTT CASSYAALEAFF
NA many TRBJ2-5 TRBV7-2 TGTGCCAGCAGCTTACAGGCAGAGTACCAAGAGACCCAGTACTTC CASSLQAEYQETQYF
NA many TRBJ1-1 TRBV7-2 TGTGCCAGCAGCTTAGTAGTATACACTGAAGCTTTCTTT CASSLVVYTEAFF
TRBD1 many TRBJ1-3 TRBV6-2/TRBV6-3 TGTGCCAGCAGTTTACGACCCGGGACAGCTGGAAACACCATATATTTT CASSLRPGTAGNTIYF
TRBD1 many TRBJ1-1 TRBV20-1 TGCAGTGCTCCTAGGACAGGGGTTACTGAAGCTTTCTTT CSAPRTGVTEAFF
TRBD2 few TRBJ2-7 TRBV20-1 TGCAGTGCTGGGGACTACCGACGCGACGAGCAGTACTTC CSAGDYRRDEQYF
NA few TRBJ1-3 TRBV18 TGTGCCAGCTCACCTGGCGTGTCAGGAAACACCATATATTTT CASSPGVSGNTIYF
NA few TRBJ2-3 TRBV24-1 TGTGCCACCGGAAGACAGGAGTCAGATACGCAGTATTTT CATGRQESDTQYF
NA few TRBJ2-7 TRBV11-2 TGTGCCAGCAGCGCCGTGGGCCTCGGACTCTACGAGCAGTACTTC CASSAVGLGLYEQYF
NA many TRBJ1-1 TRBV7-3 TGTGCCAGCAGCCGGAACAGGGACACTGAAGCTTTCTTT CASSRNRDTEAFF
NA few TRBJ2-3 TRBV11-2 TGTGCCAGCAGCTTAGTTGGGGGTTCTAGCACAGATACGCAGTATTTT CASSLVGGSSTDTQYF
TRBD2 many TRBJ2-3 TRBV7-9 TGTGCCAGCAGCTATGGACTAGCGGGAGGAGATACGCAGTATTTT CASSYGLAGGDTQYF
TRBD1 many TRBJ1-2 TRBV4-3 TGCGCCAGCAGCCAGACCGGGACAGGGCTTAGATTGAACTATGGCTACACCTTC CASSQTGTGLRLNYGYTF
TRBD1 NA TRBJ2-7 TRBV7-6 TGTGCCAGCAGCAAAGACAGGGGACCGTACGAGCAGTACTTC CASSKDRGPYEQYF
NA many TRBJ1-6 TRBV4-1 TGCGCCAGCAGCCAGGCTCCCGGGAGGGCCCACTCACCCCTCCACTTT CASSQAPGRAHSPLHF
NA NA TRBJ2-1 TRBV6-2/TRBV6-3 TGTGCCAGCAGTTACCTTAGCCTCAATGAGCAGTTCTTC CASSYLSLNEQFF
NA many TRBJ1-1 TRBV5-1 TGCGCCAGCAGCTTGGAAGAGGGGGAATATGAAGCTTTCTTT CASSLEEGEYEAFF
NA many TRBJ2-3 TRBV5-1 TGCGCCAGCAGCTTGGAAGGGGACGGTAGCACAGATACGCAGTATTTT CASSLEGDGSTDTQYF
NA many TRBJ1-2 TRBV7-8 TGTGCCAGCAGCTTCGTCGGGGATTTTGGCTACACCTTC CASSFVGDFGYTF
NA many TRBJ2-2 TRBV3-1 TGTGCCAGCAGCCAAGGGTTTTCGAACACCGGGGAGCTGTTTTTT CASSQGFSNTGELFF
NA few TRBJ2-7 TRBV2 TGTGCCAGCAGTGATCAAGGCAGTAACTACGAGCAGTACTTC CASSDQGSNYEQYF
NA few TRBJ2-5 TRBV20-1 TGCAGTGCTAGAGAGTTAGAGGGCCCCCAAGAGACCCAGTACTTC CSARELEGPQETQYF
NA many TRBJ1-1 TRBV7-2 TGTGCCAGCAGCTTAGCGATCGGGTGGGGACCTGAAGCTTTCTTT CASSLAIGWGPEAFF
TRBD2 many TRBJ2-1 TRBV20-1 TGCAGTGCTATACGGCCGGGACTAGCGGTGTTCTTC CSAIRPGLAVFF
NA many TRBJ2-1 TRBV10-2 TGCGCCAGCTTAGAAGGGGGCTCCTACAATGAGCAGTTCTTC CASLEGGSYNEQFF
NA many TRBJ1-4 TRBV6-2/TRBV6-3 TGTGCCAGCAGTTACTCGAGATTGGGTGGCTATGAAAAACTGTTTTTT CASSYSRLGGYEKLFF
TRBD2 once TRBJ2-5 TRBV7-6 TGTGCCAGCAGCCACATCGGGTTTAGCGGGAGAGAGACCCAGTACTTC CASSHIGFSGRETQYF
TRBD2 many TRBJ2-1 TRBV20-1 TGCAGTGCATCGAGCGGGACCTTTATAAATGAGCAGTTCTTC CSASSGTFINEQFF
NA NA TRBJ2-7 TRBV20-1 TGCAGTGCTAGAGACGACACGTACGAGCAGTACTTC CSARDDTYEQYF
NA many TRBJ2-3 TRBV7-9 TGTGCCAGCAGCTTAGGCGGGAACACAGATACGCAGTATTTT CASSLGGNTDTQYF
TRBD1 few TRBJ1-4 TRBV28 TGTGCCAGCACAGGGGGAAGAGAGGAACTGTTTTTT CASTGGREELFF
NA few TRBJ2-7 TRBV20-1 TGCAGTGCCTCCGGGACACCCACCTACGAGCAGTACTTC CSASGTPTYEQYF
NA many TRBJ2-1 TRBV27 TGTGCCAGCAGTTCTCCCTCGCGTTGGCGATCGCAGTTCTTC CASSSPSRWRSQFF
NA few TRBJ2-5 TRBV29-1 TGCAGCGTTCTCACGGGGGGCGAGACCCAGTACTTC CSVLTGGETQYF
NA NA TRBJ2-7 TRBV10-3 TGTGCCACCATGGACCTGATGGCTTCCTACGAGCAGTACTTC CATMDLMASYEQYF
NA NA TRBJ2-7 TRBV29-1 TGCAGCGTTGAAGGGGACACCGGATTCCAGCAGTACTTC CSVEGDTGFQQYF
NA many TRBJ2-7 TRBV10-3 TGTGCCACCAGGGGGGGGACCTACGAGCAGTACTTC CATRGGTYEQYF
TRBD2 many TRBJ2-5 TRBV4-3 TGCGCCAGCAGCCAGACTAGCGGGAGCGGAGAGACCCAGTACTTC CASSQTSGSGETQYF
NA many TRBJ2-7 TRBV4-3 TGCGCCAGCAGCCAAGAGGCGAAGGTGGACGAGCAGTACTTC CASSQEAKVDEQYF